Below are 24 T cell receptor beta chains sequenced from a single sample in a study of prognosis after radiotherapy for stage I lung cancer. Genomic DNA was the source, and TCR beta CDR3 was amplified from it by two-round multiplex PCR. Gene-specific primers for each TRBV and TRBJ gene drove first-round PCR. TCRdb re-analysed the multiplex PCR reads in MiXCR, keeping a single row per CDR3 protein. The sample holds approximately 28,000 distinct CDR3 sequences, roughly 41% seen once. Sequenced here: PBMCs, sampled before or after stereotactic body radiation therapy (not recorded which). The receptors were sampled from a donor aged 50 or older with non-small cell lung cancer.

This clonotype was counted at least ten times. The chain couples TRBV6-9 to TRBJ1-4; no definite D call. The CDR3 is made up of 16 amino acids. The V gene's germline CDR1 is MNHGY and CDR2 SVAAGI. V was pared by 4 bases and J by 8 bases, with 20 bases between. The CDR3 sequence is CASSSNPDLMGEKLFF. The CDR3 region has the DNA TGTGCCAGCAGTTCAAACCCAGACCTTATGGGGGAAAAACTGTTTTTT.

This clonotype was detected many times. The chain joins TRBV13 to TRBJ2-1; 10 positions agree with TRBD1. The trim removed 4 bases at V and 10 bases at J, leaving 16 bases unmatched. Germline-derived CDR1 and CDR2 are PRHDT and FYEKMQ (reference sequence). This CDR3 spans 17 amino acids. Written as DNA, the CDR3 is TGTGCCAGCAGCTCCCCCTCGACAGGGGGCAACATCGGGGAGCAGTTCTTC. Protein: CASSSPSTGGNIGEQFF.

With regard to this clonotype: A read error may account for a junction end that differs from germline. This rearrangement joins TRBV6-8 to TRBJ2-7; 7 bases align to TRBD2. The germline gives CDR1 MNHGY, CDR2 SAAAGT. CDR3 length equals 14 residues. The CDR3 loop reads CASKWGGVTYDQYF. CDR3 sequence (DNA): TGTGCCAGCAAATGGGGAGGGGTAACCTACGATCAGTACTTC.

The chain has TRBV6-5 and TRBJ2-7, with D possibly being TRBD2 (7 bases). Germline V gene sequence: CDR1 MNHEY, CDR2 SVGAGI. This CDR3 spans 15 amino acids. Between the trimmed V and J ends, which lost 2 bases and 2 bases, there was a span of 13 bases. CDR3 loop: CASSYSGTPTYEQYF. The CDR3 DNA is TGTGCCAGCAGTTACAGCGGGACACCCACCTACGAGCAGTACTTC.

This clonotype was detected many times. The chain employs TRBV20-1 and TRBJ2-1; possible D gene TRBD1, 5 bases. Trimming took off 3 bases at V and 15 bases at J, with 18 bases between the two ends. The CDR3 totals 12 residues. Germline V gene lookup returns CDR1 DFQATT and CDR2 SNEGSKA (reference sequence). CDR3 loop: CSARTDDVTRFF. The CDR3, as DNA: TGCAGTGCTAGGACAGACGATGTTACTCGGTTCTTC.

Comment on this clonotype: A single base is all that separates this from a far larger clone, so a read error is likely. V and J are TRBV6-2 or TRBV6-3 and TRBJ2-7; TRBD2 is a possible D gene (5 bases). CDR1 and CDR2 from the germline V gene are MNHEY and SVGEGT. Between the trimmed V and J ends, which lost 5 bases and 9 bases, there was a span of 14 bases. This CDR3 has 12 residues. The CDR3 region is CASSEEGTGQYF. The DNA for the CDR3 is TGTGCCAGCAGTGAAGAGGGAACGGGGCAGTACTTC.

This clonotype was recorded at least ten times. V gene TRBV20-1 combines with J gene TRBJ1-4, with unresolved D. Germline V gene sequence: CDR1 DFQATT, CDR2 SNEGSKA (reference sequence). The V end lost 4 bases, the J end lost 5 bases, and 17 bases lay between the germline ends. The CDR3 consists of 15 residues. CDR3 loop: CSAIYTRGGNEKLFF. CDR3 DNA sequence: TGCAGTGCTATTTATACCCGGGGAGGGAATGAAAAACTGTTTTTT.

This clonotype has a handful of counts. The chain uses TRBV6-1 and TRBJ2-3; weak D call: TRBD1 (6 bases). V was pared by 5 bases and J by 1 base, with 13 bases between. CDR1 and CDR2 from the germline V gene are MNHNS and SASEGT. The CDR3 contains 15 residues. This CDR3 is CASSLGGRCTDTQYF. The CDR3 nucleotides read TGTGCCAGCAGTCTTGGGGGCCGGTGCACAGATACGCAGTATTTT.

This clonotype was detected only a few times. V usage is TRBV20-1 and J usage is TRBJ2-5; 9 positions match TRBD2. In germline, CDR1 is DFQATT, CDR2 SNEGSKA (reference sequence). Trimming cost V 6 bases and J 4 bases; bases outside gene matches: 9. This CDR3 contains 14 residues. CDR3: CSAPRAGGRETQYF. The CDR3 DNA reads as TGCAGTGCCCCCCGGGCGGGAGGGCGAGAGACCCAGTACTTC.

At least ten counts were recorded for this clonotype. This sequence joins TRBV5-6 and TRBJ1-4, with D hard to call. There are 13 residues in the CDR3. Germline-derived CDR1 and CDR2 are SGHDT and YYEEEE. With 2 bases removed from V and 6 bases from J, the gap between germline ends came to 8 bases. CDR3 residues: CASSFRLDEKLFF. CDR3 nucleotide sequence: TGTGCCAGCAGCTTTAGACTGGATGAAAAACTGTTTTTT.

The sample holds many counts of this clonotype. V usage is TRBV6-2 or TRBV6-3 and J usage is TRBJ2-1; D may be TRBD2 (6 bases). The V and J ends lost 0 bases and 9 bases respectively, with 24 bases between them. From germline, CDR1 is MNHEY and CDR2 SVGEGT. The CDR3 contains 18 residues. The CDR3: CASSYSPSTRGGHGEQFF. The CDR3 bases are TGTGCCAGCAGTTACTCCCCATCCACGCGGGGCGGCCATGGTGAGCAGTTCTTC.

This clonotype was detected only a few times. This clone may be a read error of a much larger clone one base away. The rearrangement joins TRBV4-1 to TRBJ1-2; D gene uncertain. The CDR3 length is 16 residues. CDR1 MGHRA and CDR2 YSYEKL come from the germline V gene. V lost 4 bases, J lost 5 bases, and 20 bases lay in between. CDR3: CASSREIVSGWYGYTF. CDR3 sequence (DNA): TGCGCCAGCAGCCGAGAAATTGTTTCTGGTTGGTATGGCTACACCTTC.

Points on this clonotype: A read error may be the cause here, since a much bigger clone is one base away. CDR3 bases: TGTGCCAGCACCGATCGGGTGACAGAGGTTAATGAAAAACTGTTTTTT. This encodes CASTDRVTEVNEKLFF. The rearrangement uses TRBV6-2 or TRBV6-3 and TRBJ1-4; possibly TRBD1 for D (5 bases). The CDR3 loop spans 16 amino acids. Germline V lookup: CDR1 MNHEY, CDR2 SVGEGT. V lost 7 bases, J lost 4 bases, and 19 bases lay in between.

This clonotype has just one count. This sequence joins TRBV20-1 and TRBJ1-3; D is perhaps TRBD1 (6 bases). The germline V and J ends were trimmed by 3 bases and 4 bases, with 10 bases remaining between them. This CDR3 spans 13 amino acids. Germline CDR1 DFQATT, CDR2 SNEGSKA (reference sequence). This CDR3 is CSARGHEGNTIYF. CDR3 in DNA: TGCAGTGCTAGGGGACATGAAGGAAACACCATATATTTT.

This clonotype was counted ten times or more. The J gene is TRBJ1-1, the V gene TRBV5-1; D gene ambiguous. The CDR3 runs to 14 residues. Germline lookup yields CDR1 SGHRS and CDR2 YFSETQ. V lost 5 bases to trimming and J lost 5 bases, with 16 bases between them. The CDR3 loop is CASSTQEGGTEAFF. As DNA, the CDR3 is TGCGCCAGCAGTACCCAGGAGGGTGGTACTGAAGCTTTCTTT. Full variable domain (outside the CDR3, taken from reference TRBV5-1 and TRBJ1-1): KAGVTQTPRYLIKTRGQQVTLSCSPISGHRSVSWYQQTPGQGLQFLFEYFSETQRNKGNFPGRFSGRQFSNSRSEMNVSTLELGDSALYLCASSTQEGGTEAFFGQGTRLTVV.

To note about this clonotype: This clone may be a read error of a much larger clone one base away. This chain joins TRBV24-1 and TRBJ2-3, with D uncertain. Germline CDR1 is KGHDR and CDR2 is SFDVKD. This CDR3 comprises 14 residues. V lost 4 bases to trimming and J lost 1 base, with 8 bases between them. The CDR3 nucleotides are TGTGCCACCAGTGAGGCCGACTGCACAGATACGCAGTATTTT. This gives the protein CATSEADCTDTQYF.

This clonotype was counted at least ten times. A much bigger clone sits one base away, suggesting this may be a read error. CDR3 DNA sequence: TGTGCCAGCATCCAGGACGCAACTGAGCAGTTCTTC. Amino acid sequence: CASIQDATEQFF. V is TRBV2 and J is TRBJ2-1; D is undetermined. This CDR3 has 12 amino acids. CDR1 is SNHLY and CDR2 is FYNNEI in the germline V gene. Trimming cost V 7 bases and J 9 bases, with 13 bases left between them.

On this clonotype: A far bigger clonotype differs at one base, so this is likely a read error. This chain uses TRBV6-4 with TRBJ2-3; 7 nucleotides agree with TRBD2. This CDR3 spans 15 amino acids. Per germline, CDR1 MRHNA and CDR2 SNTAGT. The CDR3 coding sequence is TGTGCCAGAAGTGCCCTAGCGGTTAACACAGATACGCAGTATTTT. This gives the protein CARSALAVNTDTQYF.

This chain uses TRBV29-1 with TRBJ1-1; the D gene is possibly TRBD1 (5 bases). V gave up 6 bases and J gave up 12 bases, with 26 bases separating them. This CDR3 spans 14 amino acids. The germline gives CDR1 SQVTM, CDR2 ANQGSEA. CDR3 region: CSVRLGLANTDTFF. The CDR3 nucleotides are TGCAGCGTCAGATTGGGACTGGCGAACACTGACACTTTCTTT.

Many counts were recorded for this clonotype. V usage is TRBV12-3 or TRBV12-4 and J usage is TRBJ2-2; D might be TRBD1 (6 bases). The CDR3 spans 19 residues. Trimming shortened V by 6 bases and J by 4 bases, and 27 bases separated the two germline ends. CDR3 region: CASSPPHGTPFLLTGELFF. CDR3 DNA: TGTGCCAGCAGCCCTCCCCACGGGACACCTTTCCTTCTCACCGGGGAGCTGTTTTTT.

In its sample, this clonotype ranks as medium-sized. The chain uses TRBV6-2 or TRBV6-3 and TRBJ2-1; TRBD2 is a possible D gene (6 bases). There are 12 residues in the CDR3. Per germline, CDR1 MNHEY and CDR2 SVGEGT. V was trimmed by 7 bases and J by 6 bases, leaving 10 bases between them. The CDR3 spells CASISEGNEQFF. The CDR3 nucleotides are TGTGCCAGCATCTCGGAGGGCAATGAGCAGTTCTTC.

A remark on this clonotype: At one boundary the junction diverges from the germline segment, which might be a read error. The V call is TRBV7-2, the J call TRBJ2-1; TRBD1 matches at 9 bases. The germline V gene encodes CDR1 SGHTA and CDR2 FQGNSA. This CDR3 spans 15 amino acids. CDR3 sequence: CASSFPGTGYNEQLF. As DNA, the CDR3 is TGTGCCAGCAGCTTCCCCGGGACAGGGTACAATGAGCAGTTATTC.

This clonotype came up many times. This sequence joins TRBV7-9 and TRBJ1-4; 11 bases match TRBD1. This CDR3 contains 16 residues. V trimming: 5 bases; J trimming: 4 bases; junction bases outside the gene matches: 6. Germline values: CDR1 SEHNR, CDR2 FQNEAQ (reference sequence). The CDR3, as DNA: TGTGCCAGCAGCGCGGGACAGGGGGACTATAATGAAAAACTGTTTTTT. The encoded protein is CASSAGQGDYNEKLFF.

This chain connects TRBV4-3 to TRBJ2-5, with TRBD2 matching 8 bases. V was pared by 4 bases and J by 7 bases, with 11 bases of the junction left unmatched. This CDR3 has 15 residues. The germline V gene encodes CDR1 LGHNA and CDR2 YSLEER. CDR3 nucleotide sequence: TGCGCCAGCAGCCCCCAGGTAGCGGGATTGGGGACCCAGTACTTC. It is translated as CASSPQVAGLGTQYF.